A selection of T cell receptor beta chains follows, all from one sample in a study of graft-versus-host responses after intestinal transplantation. Repertoires were generated with immunoSEQ multiplex PCR, while TCRdb's copy carries only in-frame clones and drops some. The sample carries about 90,000 clones, roughly 91% recorded once. These receptors have no identified antigens. The input for sequencing was unstimulated CD8+ T cells sorted from spleen or lymph node cells, taken before transplant. Receptors were obtained from a human donor who was the organ donor for an intestinal transplant. CDR3s include the opening cysteine and the closing phenylalanine or tryptophan. D genes are given only for firm matches. For some rows the clone size is stated as once, few or many, or as a class when expanded; others skip it.

d_call	v_call	j_call	clone_size	cdr3_nt	cdr3_aa
NA	TRBV28	TRBJ2-7	once	NA	CASSFVVAGGSGMYF
TRBD1	TRBV19	TRBJ1-2	NA	TGTGCCAGTAGTATAATTGGGACAGGGATCGGCTACACCTTC	CASSIIGTGIGYTF
NA	TRBV6-1	TRBJ2-2	NA	TGTGCCAGCGCGTCTACGAACACCGGGGAGCTGTTTTTT	CASASTNTGELFF
NA	TRBV7-9	TRBJ2-3	NA	TGTGCCAGCAGCTTATCAGCGGCTAGCACAGATACGCAGTATTTT	CASSLSAASTDTQYF
TRBD2	TRBV9	TRBJ2-1	NA	TGTGCCAGCAGCGCCCCGGCTAGCGGGGGCTACAATGAGCAGTTCTTC	CASSAPASGGYNEQFF
NA	TRBV2	TRBJ1-1	NA	TGTGCCAGCAGCAACCCTAGACAGGCCTTGAACACTGAAGCTTTCTTT	CASSNPRQALNTEAFF
NA	TRBV29-1	TRBJ2-7	NA	TGCAGCGTTCTGGGGGACTCAAGGGCCTACGAGCAGTACTTC	CSVLGDSRAYEQYF
TRBD1	TRBV2	TRBJ1-3	NA	TGTGCCATCTACGCCACCAGCCGGACAGGCTCAGGAAACACCATATATTTT	CAIYATSRTGSGNTIYF
TRBD2	TRBV7-9	TRBJ2-1	NA	TGTGCCAGCAGCCCCCGGGACTATCGGGATGAGCAGTTCTTC	CASSPRDYRDEQFF
TRBD1	TRBV15	TRBJ2-5	NA	TGTGCCACCAGCAGAGGGGACAGGGAGGGGGAGACCCAGTACTTC	CATSRGDREGETQYF
TRBD1	TRBV5-6	TRBJ2-1	NA	TGTGCCAGCAGCTTGGAGGGGTCGGGGACAGGGGTATACGAGCAGTTCTTC	CASSLEGSGTGVYEQFF
TRBD1	TRBV11-1	TRBJ2-3	NA	TGTGCCAGCCTTCACGACAGGGCTACCACAGATACGCAGTATTTT	CASLHDRATTDTQYF
TRBD1	TRBV19	TRBJ1-6	once	TGTGCCAGTAGGACCACGGGACAGGGGTATTCACCCCTCCACTTT	CASRTTGQGYSPLHF
TRBD2	TRBV19	TRBJ2-1	NA	TGTGCCAGTACCCCGACTAGCGGCAATGAGCAGTTCTTC	CASTPTSGNEQFF
NA	TRBV4-2	TRBJ2-1	NA	TGTGCCAGCAGCCTACGAACGGACAATGAGCAGTTCTTC	CASSLRTDNEQFF
TRBD2	TRBV4-3	TRBJ2-5	NA	TGCGCCAGCAGCCCTAGACTAGCGGGAGGAGAGACCCAGTACTTC	CASSPRLAGGETQYF
TRBD2	TRBV28	TRBJ2-7	NA	TGTGCCAGCAGCCGTCCCGGGACTAGCGGACACTACGAGCAGTACTTC	CASSRPGTSGHYEQYF
NA	TRBV5-4	TRBJ2-5	once	TGTGCCAGCAGCCCTAGGCCGGGGGACCAAGAGACCCAGTACTTC	CASSPRPGDQETQYF
NA	TRBV5-4	TRBJ1-1	NA	TGTGCCAGCAGCTTGCAAGGGGGGGTCACTGAAGCTTTCTTT	CASSLQGGVTEAFF
NA	TRBV4-2	TRBJ2-1	NA	TGTGCCAGCAGCCAAGTTGCCGGTGAGCAGTTCTTC	CASSQVAGEQFF
TRBD2	TRBV6-7	TRBJ2-1	NA	TGTGCCAGCAGAAAGGGGGCGGGGGGGCAGTACAATGAGCAGTTCTTC	CASRKGAGGQYNEQFF
TRBD2	TRBV23-1	TRBJ2-5	NA	TGCGCCAGTCGACTAGCGGGGGGAGTTCGGCAGTACTTC	CASRLAGGVRQYF
NA	TRBV28	TRBJ2-7	NA	TGTGCCAGCAGTTTTAGTCCCGGGACCCTCGACAGGGAGCAGTACTTC	CASSFSPGTLDREQYF
NA	TRBV15	TRBJ2-3	NA	TGTGCCACCGAGGCACTAGCTAGCACAGATACGCAGTATTTT	CATEALASTDTQYF
TRBD2	TRBV19	TRBJ2-1	NA	TGTGCCAGTAGTACCGGGGGGGGGCCCAATGAGCAGTTCTTC	CASSTGGGPNEQFF
TRBD1	TRBV10-3	TRBJ1-5	NA	TGTGCCATCTCCCAGGGGGATAGAAGCAATCAGCCCCAGCATTTT	CAISQGDRSNQPQHF
TRBD2	TRBV7-9	TRBJ2-3	NA	TGTGCCAGCAGCGACCGGACTAGCGGGGGCACAGATACGCAGTATTTT	CASSDRTSGGTDTQYF
TRBD2	TRBV29-1	TRBJ2-1	NA	TGCAGCGTTGACCCGGGAGGGGTTGAGCAGTTCTTC	CSVDPGGVEQFF
TRBD2	TRBV10-2	TRBJ2-1	NA	TGCGCCAGCAGACTAGCGGGGGGCGCCGATGAGCAGTTCTTC	CASRLAGGADEQFF
NA	TRBV5-4	TRBJ2-7	NA	TGTGCCAGCAGCTTGGGAGGTGCCGAGCAGTACTTC	CASSLGGAEQYF
NA	TRBV28	TRBJ1-5	once	TGTGCCAGCAGTTTTGAGGGGGATCGGGATCAGCCCCAGCATTTT	CASSFEGDRDQPQHF